This T cell receptor (beta chain) derives from a study of cytomegalovirus exposure and HLA in healthy donors. Findings and caveats of the study: The authors assumed roughly uniform sequencing depth across donors for presence/absence analyses.

Note on this clone: Its cognate antigen is unknown.

Healthy people donating bone marrow made up the donors. The germline gives CDR1 MDHEN, CDR2 SYDVKM. The CDR3 is made up of 18 amino acids. With V trimmed by 6 bases and J by 4 bases, 18 bases remained unmatched. This PCR relied on a set of 60 Vbeta primers and 13 Jbeta primers. TCRdb keeps only in-frame clones here, not all; method: immunoSEQ multiplex PCR. Here the sample spans about 150,000 clones, around 79% being singletons. V gene TRBV28 combines with J gene TRBJ1-2, with 9 bases that match TRBD1. This TCR was sampled from a man younger than 35 in good health and CMV-seronegative. Material: PBMCs. The CDR3 protein is CASRALDRGSLKGYGYTF. The CDR3 coding sequence is TGTGCCAGCAGGGCGTTAGACAGGGGGAGTCTAAAGGGCTATGGCTACACCTTC.